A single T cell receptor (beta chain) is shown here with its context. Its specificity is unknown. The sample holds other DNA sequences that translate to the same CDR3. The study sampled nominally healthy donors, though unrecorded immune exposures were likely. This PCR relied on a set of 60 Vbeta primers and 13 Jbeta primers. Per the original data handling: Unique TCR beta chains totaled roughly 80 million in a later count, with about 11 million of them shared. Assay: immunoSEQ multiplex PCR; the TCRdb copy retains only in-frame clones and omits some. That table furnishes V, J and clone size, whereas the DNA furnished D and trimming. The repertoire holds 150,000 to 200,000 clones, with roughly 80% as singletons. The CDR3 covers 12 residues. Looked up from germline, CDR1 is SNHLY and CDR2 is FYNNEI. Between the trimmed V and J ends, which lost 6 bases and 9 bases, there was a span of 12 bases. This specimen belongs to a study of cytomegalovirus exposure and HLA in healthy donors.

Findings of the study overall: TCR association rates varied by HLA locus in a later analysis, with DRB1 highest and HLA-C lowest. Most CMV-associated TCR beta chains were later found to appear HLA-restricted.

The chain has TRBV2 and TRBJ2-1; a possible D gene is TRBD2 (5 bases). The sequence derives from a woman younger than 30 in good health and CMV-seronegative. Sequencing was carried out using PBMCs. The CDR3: CASSRPSTEQFF. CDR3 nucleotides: TGTGCCAGCAGCCGACCTAGCACTGAGCAGTTCTTC.